These 32 T cell receptor beta chains were all obtained from the same sample, sequenced in a study of T cells after yellow fever vaccination. Each CDR3 protein is one row after TCRdb ran MiXCR on the 5' RACE reads. The data contain 50,000 or so distinct CDR3 sequences, about 7.4% of them singletons. Sample: CD8+ T cells sorted from PBMCs, taken around 15 days after the first yellow fever vaccination. The receptors originated from a man aged 18 to 30 who received the YFV17D yellow fever vaccine.

The table lists this clonotype with many counts. The gene calls are TRBV29-1 and TRBJ2-2, with unresolved D. The CDR3 spans 14 residues. Germline V gene sequence: CDR1 SQVTM, CDR2 ANQGSEA. With 1 base removed from V and 2 bases from J, the gap between germline ends came to 8 bases. The DNA of the CDR3 is TGCAGCGTTGAAGGGTGGTCCAACACCGGGGAGCTGTTTTTT. Translation gives CSVEGWSNTGELFF.

This clonotype was recorded at least ten times. The genes are TRBV27 and TRBJ2-7; tentatively, D is TRBD2 (5 bases). This CDR3 region has 13 residues. Germline-derived CDR1 and CDR2 are MNHEY and SMNVEV (reference sequence). V lost 6 bases and J lost 7, with 16 bases in between. The CDR3 DNA reads as TGTGCCAGCAGCCGAGGGTCGGTGAGAGAGCAGTACTTC. Amino acids: CASSRGSVREQYF.

This clonotype has at least ten counts. The rearrangement uses TRBV25-1 and TRBJ1-5; no definite D call. V was pared by 2 bases and J by 2 bases, with 10 bases between. Germline CDR1 is MGHDK and CDR2 is SYGVNS. This CDR3 is 15 amino acids long. The CDR3 is CASSEPDDGNQPQHF. The DNA of the CDR3 is TGTGCCAGCAGTGAACCAGACGACGGCAATCAGCCCCAGCATTTT.

The V call is TRBV5-5, the J call TRBJ1-4, with D uncertain. The germline V and J ends were trimmed by 1 base and 0 bases, with 7 bases remaining between them. The length of the CDR3 is 15 residues. Germline-derived CDR1 and CDR2 are SGHKS and YYEKEE (reference sequence). CDR3 sequence: CASSLRPATNEKLFF. CDR3 nucleotides: TGTGCCAGCAGCTTGCGCCCTGCAACTAATGAAAAACTGTTTTTT.

Many counts were recorded for this clonotype. V usage is TRBV3-1 and J usage is TRBJ1-5; the match to TRBD1 covers 11 bases. This CDR3 comprises 16 residues. Germline values: CDR1 LGHDT, CDR2 YNNKEL (reference sequence). Trimming at V came to 0 bases and at J to 7 bases, leaving 5 bases not matched to a gene. The CDR3 region has the DNA TGTGCCAGCAGCCAAGACTTGGGGGACAGGGGGCAGCCCCAGCATTTT. Translating it yields CASSQDLGDRGQPQHF.

This clonotype was seen many times. The chain has TRBV7-8 and TRBJ2-3; 8 nucleotides match TRBD2. The CDR3 is 15 residues long. V trimming: 6 bases; J trimming: 0 bases; junction bases outside the gene matches: 5. The germline gives CDR1 SGHVS, CDR2 FQNEAQ. In DNA form, the CDR3 reads TGTGCCAGCAGGGATAGCGGGGTGAGCACAGATACGCAGTATTTT. Residues: CASRDSGVSTDTQYF.

This clonotype has at least ten counts. V usage is TRBV9 and J usage is TRBJ2-1; 7 bases line up with TRBD2. CDR1 SGDLS and CDR2 YYNGEE come from the germline V gene. The ends lost 0 bases at V and 8 bases at J; junction bases unmatched: 8. CDR3 length: 15 amino acids. In DNA form, the CDR3 reads TGTGCCAGCAGCGTAGGGGAGGGAAGGATCGATGAGCAGTTCTTC. It specifies CASSVGEGRIDEQFF.

The table lists this clonotype with many counts. V and J are TRBV20-1 and TRBJ2-2; 8 bases align to TRBD2. In germline, CDR1 is DFQATT, CDR2 SNEGSKA (reference sequence). The CDR3 totals 14 residues. Losses at the gene ends were 2 bases for V and 3 bases for J; bases not matched to a gene: 2. The CDR3 spells CSARSSGDTGELFF. The CDR3 DNA reads as TGCAGTGCTAGAAGTAGCGGGGACACCGGGGAGCTGTTTTTT.

Here the CDR3 DNA reads TGCAGTGCCCTACAGGAGAACGAGCAGTACTTC. Its protein is CSALQENEQYF. The genes are TRBV20-1 and TRBJ2-7; a possible D gene is TRBD1 (5 bases). This CDR3 has 11 amino acids. CDR1 DFQATT and CDR2 SNEGSKA come from the germline V gene (reference sequence). Trimming removed 6 bases from V and 5 bases from J, with 11 bases in between.

This clonotype was counted at least ten times. This rearrangement joins TRBV6-1 to TRBJ2-7, with 10 bases identical to TRBD1. Germline V gene lookup returns CDR1 MNHNS and CDR2 SASEGT. The length of the CDR3 is 15 residues. Losses at the gene ends were 5 bases for V and 4 bases for J; bases not matched to a gene: 8. The chain's CDR3 is CASSREGQGVYEQYF. CDR3 sequence (DNA): TGTGCCAGCAGTCGGGAAGGACAGGGGGTATACGAGCAGTACTTC.

V is TRBV28 and J is TRBJ2-7; D tentatively fits TRBD1 or TRBD2 (5 bases each). Between the trimmed V and J ends, which lost 2 bases and 6 bases, there was a span of 14 bases. The CDR3 contains 14 residues. Germline V gives CDR1 MDHEN, CDR2 SYDVKM. CDR3: CASSLTGSGTEQYV. CDR3 nucleotide sequence: TGTGCCAGCAGTTTAACGGGGTCCGGGACCGAGCAGTACGTC.

The sample holds many counts of this clonotype. The rearrangement uses TRBV5-1 and TRBJ2-1; D unresolved. The CDR3 has 15 residues. In germline, CDR1 is SGHRS, CDR2 YFSETQ. V gave up 4 bases and J gave up 0 bases, with 11 bases separating them. DNA for the CDR3: TGCGCCAGCAGCCCGTCTTGGGGCTCCTACAATGAGCAGTTCTTC. This encodes CASSPSWGSYNEQFF.

This clonotype was seen many times. CDR3 amino acids: CASSLPASGGNTGELFF. CDR3 nucleotide sequence: TGTGCCAGCAGCTTACCCGCTAGCGGGGGGAACACCGGGGAGCTGTTTTTT. The chain uses TRBV7-3 and TRBJ2-2, with TRBD2 matching over 10 bases. The germline V gene has CDR1 SGHTA and CDR2 FQGTGA. This CDR3 spans 17 amino acids. V lost 2 bases and J lost 1; bases outside the gene matches: 4.

This clonotype occurred many times. The chain combines TRBV20-1 with TRBJ2-6; D not resolved. Germline assignment: CDR1 DFQATT and CDR2 SNEGSKA (reference sequence). The V and J ends lost 1 base and 0 bases respectively, with 1 base between them. The CDR3 has 13 residues. The CDR3 spells CSARVSGANVLTF. CDR3 nucleotides: TGCAGTGCTAGAGTCTCTGGGGCCAACGTCCTGACTTTC.

This clonotype has only a few counts. The chain couples TRBV20-1 to TRBJ2-5, with TRBD1 matching over 9 bases. The CDR3 consists of 17 residues. The ends lost 0 bases at V and 5 bases at J; junction bases unmatched: 13. In germline, CDR1 is DFQATT, CDR2 SNEGSKA (reference sequence). The CDR3 protein is CSAREGTMDRGGETQYF. CDR3 sequence (DNA): TGCAGTGCTAGAGAGGGGACGATGGACAGGGGAGGGGAGACCCAGTACTTC.

CDR3 nucleotide sequence: TGTGCCAGCAGCCCCCGTCTGAAGGCGGGGGGCGTTCTATTTAGCTCCTACAATGAGCAGTTCTTC. As protein: CASSPRLKAGGVLFSSYNEQFF. The gene calls are TRBV4-2 and TRBJ2-1, with TRBD2 matching 8 bases. The length of the CDR3 is 22 residues. The germline V gene encodes CDR1 LGHNA and CDR2 YNFKEQ. Germline trimming cut 4 bases from V and 0 bases from J; bases unmatched to any gene: 23.

This clonotype was seen more than once but under ten times. J is TRBJ2-7 and V is TRBV19; no clear D gene. Germline V gene lookup returns CDR1 LNHDA and CDR2 SQIVND (reference sequence). V dropped 6 bases and J dropped 5 bases, with 11 bases sitting between them. The CDR3 runs to 12 residues. The DNA of the CDR3 is TGTGCCAGTAGCACCTCACGGGACGAGCAGTACTTC. Its translation: CASSTSRDEQYF.

Comments on this clonotype: A much bigger clone sits one base away, suggesting this may be a read error. The V and J genes are TRBV5-6 and TRBJ2-5; 8 nucleotides match TRBD1. Germline CDR1 SGHDT, CDR2 YYEEEE. The trim removed 5 bases at V and 2 bases at J, leaving 5 bases unmatched. CDR3 size: 14 residues. The DNA of the CDR3 is TGTGCCAGCAGGCTGACAGGGGCGCAAGAGACCCAGTACTTC. This gives the protein CASRLTGAQETQYF.

The table lists this clonotype with many counts. CDR3 loop: CASSIAGIMNTEAFF. The DNA of the CDR3 is TGTGCCAGTAGTATAGCGGGGATTATGAACACTGAAGCTTTCTTT. The chain joins TRBV19 to TRBJ1-1; D is ambiguous. CDR1 LNHDA and CDR2 SQIVND come from the germline V gene (reference sequence). The CDR3 runs to 15 residues. V lost 1 base and J lost 0, with 9 bases in between.

Ten or more counts support this clonotype. The rearrangement joins TRBV6-6 to TRBJ2-2; TRBD2 matches 8 bases. Germline CDR1 reads MNHNY; CDR2 reads SVGAGI (reference sequence). The length of the CDR3 is 13 residues. The CDR3 region is CGTSGGSAGELFF. The CDR3 DNA is TGTGGAACCTCGGGGGGGTCGGCCGGGGAGCTGTTTTTT.

Notes on this clonotype: Possible read error: a much larger clone is one base away. This chain links TRBV13 with TRBJ1-1; D not resolved. V lost 4 bases, J lost 1 base, and 4 bases lay in between. The CDR3 covers 12 residues. CDR1 is PRHDT and CDR2 is FYEKMQ in the germline V gene (reference sequence). The CDR3 DNA follows: TGTGCCAGCAGCTGGGCGAACACTGAAGCTTTCTTT. The encoded protein is CASSWANTEAFF.

This clonotype showed up many times. V usage is TRBV4-3 and J usage is TRBJ1-1; TRBD1 matches at 7 bases. The CDR3 is made up of 17 amino acids. V shed 0 bases and J 4 bases; nucleotides not matched to a gene: 11. The germline gives CDR1 LGHNA, CDR2 YSLEER. The CDR3 DNA follows: TGCGCCAGCAGCCAAGATTACCTGAGGGGGCGCGGCACTGAAGCTTTCTTT. Encoded protein: CASSQDYLRGRGTEAFF.

This clonotype appeared many times. The CDR3 region is CASSLGGGQVVNIQYF. The CDR3 DNA reads as TGTGCCAGCAGCTTAGGAGGGGGCCAGGTGGTAAACATTCAGTACTTC. V gene TRBV7-9 combines with J gene TRBJ2-4; 7 bases map to TRBD1. V dropped 1 base and J dropped 6; count of bases not matched to a gene: 9. In germline, CDR1 is SEHNR, CDR2 FQNEAQ (reference sequence). This CDR3 is 16 amino acids long.

In this sample, this clonotype turned up many times. The chain is built from TRBV12-3 or TRBV12-4 and TRBJ2-1, with D possibly being TRBD1 (6 bases). This CDR3 is 14 amino acids long. V was shortened by 1 base and J by 2 bases, with 6 bases between the two germline ends. Here the CDR3 DNA reads TGTGCCAGCAGTTTAGGGGGGCCCTACAATGAGCAGTTCTTC. As protein: CASSLGGPYNEQFF.

This clonotype is termed medium-sized. The chain is built from TRBV9 and TRBJ2-7; a possible D gene is TRBD1 (5 bases). CDR3 length: 15 residues. Trimming took 0 bases from V and 2 from J, leaving 12 bases between them. Looked up from germline, CDR1 is SGDLS and CDR2 is YYNGEE. The CDR3, as DNA: TGTGCCAGCAGCGTAGGGCAGGGCTTAACCTACGAGCAGTACTTC. As protein: CASSVGQGLTYEQYF.

This clonotype was found many times. The chain uses TRBV12-3 or TRBV12-4 and TRBJ2-7; D uncertain. The V end lost 1 base, the J end lost 6 bases, and 10 bases lay between the germline ends. The CDR3 extends over 13 amino acids. CDR3 nucleotide sequence: TGTGCCAGCAGTTTAGTGGTGGCTTCCGAGCAGTACGTC. Its protein is CASSLVVASEQYV.

The chain joins TRBV28 to TRBJ2-7; either TRBD1 or TRBD2 may supply D (5 bases each). Between the trimmed V and J ends, which lost 6 bases and 3 bases, there was a span of 18 bases. Germline CDR1 and CDR2: MDHEN and SYDVKM. This CDR3 contains 15 residues. The CDR3 protein is CASSPRDGQYYEQYV. CDR3 DNA sequence: TGTGCCAGCAGCCCCCGGGACGGACAATACTACGAGCAGTACGTC.

This clonotype was picked up many times. V and J are TRBV27 and TRBJ2-3; 12 nucleotides align to TRBD1. Germline CDR1 and CDR2: MNHEY and SMNVEV (reference sequence). The CDR3 is 15 residues long. Unmatched junction bases numbered 5, after V lost 4 bases and J lost 6 bases. CDR3 in amino acids: CASSSRDRGLDTQYF. CDR3 sequence (DNA): TGTGCCAGCAGTTCCCGGGACAGGGGGCTCGATACGCAGTATTTT.

This clonotype was detected many times. V and J are TRBV27 and TRBJ2-1; D gene uncertain. V was clipped by 2 bases and J by 8 bases, with 10 bases between them. The CDR3 sequence is 13 residues long. Germline lookup yields CDR1 MNHEY and CDR2 SMNVEV (reference sequence). The CDR3 nucleotides read TGTGCCAGCAGTTTAGGGCCGCTCTATGAGCAGTTCTTC. This translates into CASSLGPLYEQFF.

This clonotype was observed a few times. The V and J genes are TRBV7-8 and TRBJ2-7; 8 nucleotides match TRBD2. V shed 0 bases, J shed 2 bases, and the junction held 6 bases outside the gene matches. The CDR3 runs to 16 residues. The germline CDR1 and CDR2 sequences are SGHVS and FQNEAQ. CDR3 region: CASSLAPAGATYEQYV. In nucleotides, the CDR3 is TGTGCCAGCAGCTTAGCGCCAGCGGGGGCAACCTACGAGCAGTACGTC.

This clonotype showed up many times. This chain uses TRBV7-9 with TRBJ1-2; D unresolved. Between the trimmed V and J ends, which lost 0 bases and 4 bases, there was a span of 9 bases. This CDR3 comprises 14 residues. CDR1 and CDR2 from the germline V gene are SEHNR and FQNEAQ (reference sequence). The CDR3 loop reads CASSLALKGYGYTF. CDR3 coding DNA: TGTGCCAGCAGCTTAGCGCTGAAAGGCTATGGCTACACCTTC.

This clonotype showed up many times. This chain joins TRBV11-1 and TRBJ1-2; possible D gene TRBD1, 6 bases. Per the germline V gene, CDR1 is SGHAT and CDR2 is FQDESV (reference sequence). Trimming took off 5 bases at V and 2 bases at J, with 12 bases between the two ends. The CDR3 runs 14 residues. The CDR3 loop reads CASSTRQANYGYTF. CDR3 coding DNA: TGTGCCAGCAGCACGCGACAGGCCAACTATGGCTACACCTTC. The entire variable domain, with the rest obtained from reference TRBV11-1 and TRBJ1-2, is as follows: EAEVAQSPRYKITEKSQAVAFWCDPISGHATLYWYRQILGQGPELLVQFQDESVVDDSQLPKDRFSAERLKGVDSTLKIQPAELGDSAMYLCASSTRQANYGYTFGSGTRLTVV.